Each of the 21 T cell receptor beta chains below was sequenced from the same sample in a study of OX40 agonist ivuxolimab in advanced cancers. Using immunoSEQ multiplex PCR, the repertoire was profiled, and TCRdb retains in-frame clones only, with some absent. The sample records about 53,000 clones, approximately 81% being singletons. The material was CD4+ or CD8+ T cells sorted from blood, obtained in a trial of the OX40 agonist ivuxolimab. The origin of the receptors is an adult with an advanced solid tumor such as melanoma, head and neck, liver or kidney cancer.

This clone was seen more than once but under ten times. The chain has TRBV10-3 and TRBJ2-5, with TRBD2 matching 7 bases. The CDR3 has 15 residues. J lost 5 bases, V lost 3 bases, and 9 bases had no gene match. Germline values: CDR1 ENHRY, CDR2 SYGVKD. The CDR3 sequence is CAISDSGGRVETQYF. CDR3 bases: TGTGCCATCAGTGACTCGGGGGGAAGGGTTGAGACCCAGTACTTC.

In this sample, this clone turned up once. The chain employs TRBV18 and TRBJ1-1; no definite D call. The CDR3 loop spans 16 amino acids. The ends were cut back, 3 bases at V and 6 bases at J, with 20 bases in the middle. The germline V gene has CDR1 KGHSH and CDR2 LQKENI. The chain's CDR3 is CASSPEIERARSEAFF. The CDR3 bases are TGTGCCAGCTCACCTGAAATAGAGAGAGCGCGGTCTGAAGCTTTCTTT.

The chain couples TRBV9 to TRBJ1-2, with 12 bases aligning to TRBD1. Losses at the gene ends were 0 bases for V and 4 bases for J; bases not matched to a gene: 4. This CDR3 contains 16 residues. CDR1 is SGDLS and CDR2 is YYNGEE in the germline V gene. The DNA of the CDR3 is TGTGCCAGCAGCGTAGTTTCGGGACAGGGGGCCTATGGCTACACCTTC. Its protein is CASSVVSGQGAYGYTF.

This sequence joins TRBV4-1 and TRBJ2-2, with D possibly TRBD1 on 5 matching bases. The CDR3 extends over 14 amino acids. V was trimmed by 2 bases and J by 4 bases, leaving 8 bases between them. The germline gives CDR1 MGHRA, CDR2 YSYEKL. The CDR3 sequence is CASSQQGSTGELFF. Written as DNA, the CDR3 is TGCGCCAGCAGCCAACAGGGATCCACCGGGGAGCTGTTTTTT.

This clone was seen only a few times. The rearrangement uses TRBV18 and TRBJ2-3; 8 bases line up with TRBD1. This CDR3 comprises 17 residues. V was pared by 5 bases and J by 5 bases, with 15 bases of the junction left unmatched. Germline assignment: CDR1 KGHSH and CDR2 LQKENI. The chain's CDR3 is CASSSLWDRLKGDTQYF. Written as DNA, the CDR3 is TGTGCCAGCTCATCACTCTGGGACAGGCTAAAAGGAGATACGCAGTATTTT.

The chain couples TRBV4-3 to TRBJ2-5; TRBD1 is a possible D gene (7 bases). The CDR3 contains 18 residues. Germline CDR1 is LGHNA and CDR2 is YSLEER. Trimming left V 4 bases short and J 2 bases short, with 23 bases between. Here the CDR3 reads CASSPTGETRARQETQYF. The CDR3 DNA is TGCGCCAGCAGCCCCACAGGGGAGACTAGGGCACGTCAAGAGACCCAGTACTTC.

CDR3 nucleotides: TGCGCCAGCAAGTGGGACGTAATGAACACTGAAGCTTTCTTT. Protein: CASKWDVMNTEAFF. The rearrangement uses TRBV5-1 and TRBJ1-1; TRBD1 is a possible D gene (5 bases). Looked up from germline, CDR1 is SGHRS and CDR2 is YFSETQ. The CDR3 is 14 residues long. Trimming pared 6 bases from V and 0 bases from J, leaving 12 bases between. The full variable domain, rest sourced from reference TRBV5-1 and TRBJ1-1, is KAGVTQTPRYLIKTRGQQVTLSCSPISGHRSVSWYQQTPGQGLQFLFEYFSETQRNKGNFPGRFSGRQFSNSRSEMNVSTLELGDSALYLCASKWDVMNTEAFFGQGTRLTVV.

The chain combines TRBV19 with TRBJ1-2, with 8 bases that match TRBD1. Looked up from germline, CDR1 is LNHDA and CDR2 is SQIVND (reference sequence). This CDR3 comprises 14 residues. Trimming cost V 1 base and J 5 bases; bases outside gene matches: 3. The CDR3 coding sequence is TGTGCCAGTAGTATAGGTCAGGGGGCTTATGGCTACACCTTC. Translation: CASSIGQGAYGYTF.

The genes are TRBV9 and TRBJ2-1; 14 bases align to TRBD2. This CDR3 has 15 amino acids. Per germline, CDR1 SGDLS and CDR2 YYNGEE. V lost 6 bases to trimming and J lost 5 bases; unmatched junction nucleotides: 4. CDR3 sequence reads: CASTPGLAGDNEQFF. The CDR3 DNA sequence: TGTGCCAGCACTCCGGGACTAGCGGGAGACAATGAGCAGTTCTTC.

This chain joins TRBV6-5 and TRBJ1-5; D gene unclear. The CDR3 length is 14 residues. Germline V gives CDR1 MNHEY, CDR2 SVGAGI. The V end was cut by 6 bases, the J end by 3 bases, with 12 bases between. The CDR3 region has the DNA TGTGCCAGCAGGTGGGGAGGAGACAATCAGCCCCAGCATTTT. Its translation: CASRWGGDNQPQHF.

The CDR3 loop is CASSLYGMTDTQYF. In DNA, the CDR3 is TGTGCCAGCAGCTTGTATGGGATGACAGATACGCAGTATTTT. The gene calls are TRBV5-4 and TRBJ2-3; D remains ambiguous. The CDR3 spans 14 residues. Per germline, CDR1 SGHNT and CDR2 YYREEE (reference sequence). The ends were cut back, 1 base at V and 3 bases at J, with 9 bases in the middle.

This clone was seen only a few times. This chain links TRBV27 with TRBJ1-2; the D gene is possibly TRBD1 (5 bases). This CDR3 comprises 13 residues. V was shortened by 9 bases and J by 2 bases, with 13 bases between the two germline ends. Germline V CDR1 and CDR2: MNHEY, SMNVEV (reference sequence). Here the CDR3 reads CARRWGPNYGYTF. The CDR3 DNA reads TGTGCCAGAAGATGGGGACCCAACTATGGCTACACCTTC.

This clone was seen a single time. As DNA, the CDR3 is TGCAGCGTTGTAAGTCAGAGCAACTATGGCTACACCTTC. It is translated as CSVVSQSNYGYTF. The chain recombines TRBV29-1 with TRBJ1-2; no clear D gene. The CDR3 extends over 13 amino acids. Germline CDR1 and CDR2: SQVTM and ANQGSEA. Deletions cut 4 bases from V and 2 bases from J, with 11 bases between.

The count of this clone is one. The J gene is TRBJ1-3, the V gene TRBV11-3; no clear D gene. The germline gives CDR1 SGHNT, CDR2 YENEEA. The CDR3 has 16 amino acids. Trimming shortened V by 1 base and J by 0 bases, and 10 bases separated the two germline ends. The CDR3 loop reads CASSLGGAVSGNTIYF. The CDR3 region has the DNA TGTGCCAGCAGCTTAGGTGGAGCAGTCTCTGGAAACACCATATATTTT.

V and J are TRBV2 and TRBJ1-1, with a tentative D call TRBD1 (5 bases). The CDR3 totals 14 residues. The germline CDR1 and CDR2 sequences are SNHLY and FYNNEI. The V and J ends lost 2 bases and 4 bases respectively, with 11 bases between them. CDR3 sequence reads: CASSEWAGSTEAFF. The CDR3 DNA reads TGTGCCAGCAGTGAATGGGCAGGGTCCACTGAAGCTTTCTTT.

The chain carries TRBV4-1 and TRBJ2-7; tentatively, D is TRBD1 (5 bases). V dropped 0 bases and J dropped 2 bases, with 14 bases sitting between them. CDR3 length equals 16 residues. Germline CDR1 and CDR2: MGHRA and YSYEKL. The CDR3, as DNA: TGCGCCAGCAGCCAAGATAGAACCAGGGCCACCTACGAGCAGTACTTC. This translates into CASSQDRTRATYEQYF.

The rearrangement joins TRBV6-6 to TRBJ2-1, with 7 bases fitting TRBD2. V dropped 10 bases and J dropped 1; count of bases not matched to a gene: 7. The CDR3 extends over 14 amino acids. CDR1 and CDR2 (germline): MNHNY, SVGAGI (reference sequence). CDR3 protein: CATTRAGSYNEQFF. CDR3 sequence (DNA): TGTGCCACCACCCGAGCGGGATCCTACAATGAGCAGTTCTTC.

The rearrangement joins TRBV28 to TRBJ2-5; TRBD2 agrees at 9 bases. After removal of 3 bases from V and 13 bases from J, the junction contained 12 bases not matched to a gene. The CDR3 runs 14 residues. CDR1 and CDR2 from the germline V gene are MDHEN and SYDVKM. CDR3 in DNA: TGTGCCAGCAGTTTTCCCGGACTAGCGCCCGGGCGGTACTTC. Its protein product is CASSFPGLAPGRYF.

The chain links TRBV11-2 to TRBJ2-3, with TRBD2 identical over 8 bases. CDR1 and CDR2 from the germline V gene are SGHAT and FQNNGV. This CDR3 is 18 amino acids long. V shed 2 bases and J 3 bases; nucleotides not matched to a gene: 13. The CDR3 DNA sequence: TGTGCCAGCAGCTTACTCTCCACCGGACTAGCATTAACAGATACGCAGTATTTT. The encoded protein is CASSLLSTGLALTDTQYF.

The chain carries TRBV29-1 and TRBJ2-6, with D unclear. Germline assignment: CDR1 SQVTM and CDR2 ANQGSEA. CDR3 size: 14 residues. Trimming removed 4 bases from V and 0 bases from J, with 7 bases in between. In nucleotides, the CDR3 is TGCAGCGTTGCTGGGGTCTCTGGGGCCAACGTCCTGACTTTC. Its translation is CSVAGVSGANVLTF.

The chain joins TRBV7-2 to TRBJ2-3; no firm D call. Germline CDR1 is SGHTA and CDR2 is FQGNSA. V shed 2 bases and J shed 3 bases, with 9 bases lying between them. The CDR3 has 14 amino acids. The CDR3 nucleotides read TGTGCCAGCAGCTTATGGACCCCTACAGATACGCAGTATTTT. Translated, it gives CASSLWTPTDTQYF.